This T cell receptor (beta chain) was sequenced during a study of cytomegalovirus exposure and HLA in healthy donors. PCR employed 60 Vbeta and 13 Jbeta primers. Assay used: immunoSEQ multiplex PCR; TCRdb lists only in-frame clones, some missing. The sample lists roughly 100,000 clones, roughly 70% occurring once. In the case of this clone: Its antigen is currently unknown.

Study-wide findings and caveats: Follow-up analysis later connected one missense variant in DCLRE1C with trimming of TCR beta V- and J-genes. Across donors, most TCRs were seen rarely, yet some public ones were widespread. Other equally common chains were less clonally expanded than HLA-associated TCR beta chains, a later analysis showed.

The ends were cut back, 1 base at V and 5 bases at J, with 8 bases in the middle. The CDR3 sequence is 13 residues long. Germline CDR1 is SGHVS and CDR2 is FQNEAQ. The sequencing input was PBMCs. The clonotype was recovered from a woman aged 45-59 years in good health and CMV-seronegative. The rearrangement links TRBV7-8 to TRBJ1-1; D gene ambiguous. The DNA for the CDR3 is TGTGCCAGCAGCTTAGGTCGGGAGACTGAAGCTTTCTTT. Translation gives CASSLGRETEAFF.